This entry concerns a single TCR beta chain. Its antigen remains unknown. CDR1 and CDR2 (germline): ENHRY, SYGVKD. The J segment lost 1 base and the V segment lost 3 bases, leaving 6 bases of the junction unmatched. The CDR3 is made up of 16 amino acids. This entry comes from a study of Graves' ophthalmopathy and Graves' hyperthyroidism. As for the study in general: Peripheral blood was gathered at first diagnosis, ahead of any treatment whatsoever.

Findings and caveats of the study: In separating ophthalmopathy from stable hyperthyroidism, a 13-signature model achieved around 85% sensitivity and 81.08% specificity.

Investigators amplified TCR beta CDR3 regions from RNA transcripts. First-round RT-PCR relied on HTBI primers, and a second-round multiplex PCR came next. Each CDR3 protein gets one entry after TCRdb re-called the multiplex PCR reads with MiXCR. The repertoire has more than 550,000 distinct CDR3 sequences, roughly 39% of them found once; the top ten carry over 2.5%. Other autoimmune diseases, uncontrolled infections, pregnancy and lactation each led to patient exclusion. This sequence joins TRBV10-3 and TRBJ2-5, with TRBD1 identical over 9 bases. The sequence came from an adult man with Graves' ophthalmopathy. Sequencing was performed on peripheral blood. The CDR3: CAISDNEGQGQETQYF. For the CDR3, the DNA is TGTGCCATCAGTGATAATGAGGGACAGGGCCAAGAGACCCAGTACTTC.